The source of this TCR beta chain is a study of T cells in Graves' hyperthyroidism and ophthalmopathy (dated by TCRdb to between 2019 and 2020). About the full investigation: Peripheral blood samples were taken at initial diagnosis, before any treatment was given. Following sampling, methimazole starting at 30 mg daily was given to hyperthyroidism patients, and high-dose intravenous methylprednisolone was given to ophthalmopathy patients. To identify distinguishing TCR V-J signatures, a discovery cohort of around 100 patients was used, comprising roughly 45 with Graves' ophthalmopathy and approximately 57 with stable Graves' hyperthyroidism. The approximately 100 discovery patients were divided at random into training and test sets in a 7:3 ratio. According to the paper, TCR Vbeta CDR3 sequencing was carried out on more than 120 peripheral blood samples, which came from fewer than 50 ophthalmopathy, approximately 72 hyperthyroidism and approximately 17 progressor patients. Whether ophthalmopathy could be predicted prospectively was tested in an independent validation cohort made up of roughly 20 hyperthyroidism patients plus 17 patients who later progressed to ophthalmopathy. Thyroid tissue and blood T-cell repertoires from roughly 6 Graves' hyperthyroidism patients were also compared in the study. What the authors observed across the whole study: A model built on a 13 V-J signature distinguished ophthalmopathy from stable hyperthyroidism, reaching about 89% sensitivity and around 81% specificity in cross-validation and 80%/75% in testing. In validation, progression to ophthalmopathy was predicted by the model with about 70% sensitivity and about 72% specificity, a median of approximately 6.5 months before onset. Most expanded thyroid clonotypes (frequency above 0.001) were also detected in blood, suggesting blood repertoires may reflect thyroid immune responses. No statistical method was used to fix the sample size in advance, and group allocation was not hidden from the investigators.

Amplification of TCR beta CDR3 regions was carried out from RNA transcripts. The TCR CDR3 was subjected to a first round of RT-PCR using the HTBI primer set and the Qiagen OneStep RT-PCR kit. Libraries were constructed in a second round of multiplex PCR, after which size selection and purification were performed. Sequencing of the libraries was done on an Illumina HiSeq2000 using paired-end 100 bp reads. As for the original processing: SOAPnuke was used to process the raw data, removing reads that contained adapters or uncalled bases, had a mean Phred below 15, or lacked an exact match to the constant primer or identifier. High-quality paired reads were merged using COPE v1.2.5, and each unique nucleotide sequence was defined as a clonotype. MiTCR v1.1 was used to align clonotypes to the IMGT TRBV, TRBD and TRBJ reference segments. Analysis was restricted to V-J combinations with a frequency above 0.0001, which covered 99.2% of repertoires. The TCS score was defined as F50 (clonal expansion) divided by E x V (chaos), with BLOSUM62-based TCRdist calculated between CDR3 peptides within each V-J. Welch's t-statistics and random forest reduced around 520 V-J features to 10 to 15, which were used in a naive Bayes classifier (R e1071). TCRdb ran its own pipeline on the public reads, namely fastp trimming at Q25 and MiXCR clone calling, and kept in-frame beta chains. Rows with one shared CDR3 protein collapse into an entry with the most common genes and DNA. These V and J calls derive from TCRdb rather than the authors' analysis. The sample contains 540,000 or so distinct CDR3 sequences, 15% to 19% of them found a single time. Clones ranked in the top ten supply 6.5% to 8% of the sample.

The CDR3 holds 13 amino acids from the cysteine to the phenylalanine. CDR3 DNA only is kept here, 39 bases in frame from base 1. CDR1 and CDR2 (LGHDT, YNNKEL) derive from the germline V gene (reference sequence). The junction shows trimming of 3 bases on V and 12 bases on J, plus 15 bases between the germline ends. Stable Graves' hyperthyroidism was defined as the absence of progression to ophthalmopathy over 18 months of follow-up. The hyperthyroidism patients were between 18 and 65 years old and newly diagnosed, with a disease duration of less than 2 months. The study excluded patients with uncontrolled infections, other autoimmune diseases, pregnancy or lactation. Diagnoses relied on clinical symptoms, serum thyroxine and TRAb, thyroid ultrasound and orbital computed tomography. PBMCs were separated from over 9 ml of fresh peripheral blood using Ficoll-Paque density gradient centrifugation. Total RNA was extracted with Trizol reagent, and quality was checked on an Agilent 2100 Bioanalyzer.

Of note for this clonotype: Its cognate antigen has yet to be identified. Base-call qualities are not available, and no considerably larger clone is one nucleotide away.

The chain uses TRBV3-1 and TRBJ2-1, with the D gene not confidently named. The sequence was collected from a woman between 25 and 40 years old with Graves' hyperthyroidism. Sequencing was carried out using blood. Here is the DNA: TGTGCCAGCAGCCATAGGTACGGAGTTGGGCAGTTCTTC. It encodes CASSHRYGVGQFF.